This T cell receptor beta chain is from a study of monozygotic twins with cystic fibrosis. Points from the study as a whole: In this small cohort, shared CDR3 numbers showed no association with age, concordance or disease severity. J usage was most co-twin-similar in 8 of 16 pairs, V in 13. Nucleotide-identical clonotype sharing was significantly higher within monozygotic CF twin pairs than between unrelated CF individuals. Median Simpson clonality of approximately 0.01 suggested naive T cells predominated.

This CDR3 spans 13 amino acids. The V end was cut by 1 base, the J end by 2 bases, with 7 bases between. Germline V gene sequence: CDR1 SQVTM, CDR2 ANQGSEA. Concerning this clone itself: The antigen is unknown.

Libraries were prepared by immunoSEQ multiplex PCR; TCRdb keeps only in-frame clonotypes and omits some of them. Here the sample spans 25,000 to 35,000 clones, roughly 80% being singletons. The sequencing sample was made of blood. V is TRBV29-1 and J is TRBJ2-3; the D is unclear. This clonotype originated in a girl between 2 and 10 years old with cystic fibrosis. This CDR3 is CSVEGRITDTQYF. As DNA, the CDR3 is TGCAGCGTTGAAGGTCGGATCACAGATACGCAGTATTTT.